This T cell receptor beta chain was obtained from a study of blood T cell repertoires in COVID-19. Donors were grouped by their self-reported clinical history. Unmatched junction bases numbered 8, after V lost 4 bases and J lost 5 bases. The CDR3 has 15 amino acids. Germline V gives CDR1 MNHEY, CDR2 SMNVEV (reference sequence). Some clones are missing from TCRdb's copy, which holds only in-frame ones; the method was immunoSEQ multiplex PCR. The sample has 350,000 to 550,000 clones, 70% to 90% seen once. The table lists this clone with a few counts. The clonotype was recovered from a woman between 18 and 30 years old with acute COVID-19. Specimen: PBMCs or T cells enriched from blood (not recorded which). V is TRBV27 and J is TRBJ2-5, with 9 positions matching TRBD1. The CDR3, as DNA: TGTGCCAGCAGTTCCGGACAGGGGAGTGCGGAGACCCAGTACTTC. It encodes CASSSGQGSAETQYF.